Below are 10 T cell receptor beta chains sequenced from a single sample in a study of liver allograft versus peripheral blood T cells (TCRdb year 2020). With respect to the entire study: The study compared T cell receptor repertoires found within transplanted livers against repertoires in the peripheral blood of liver transplant recipients.

For sequencing, an Illumina MiSeq was employed. TCRdb trimmed the raw reads at Q25, called clones with MiXCR and kept productive beta chains. Entries that share a CDR3 protein sequence are merged under the most common genes and DNA. The table for this sample lists about 5,000 distinct CDR3 sequences; 17% of them were counted only once. 10% of the sample is held by the ten biggest clonotypes. The receptor set was obtained from a human patient who had a liver transplant. In transplant recipients, some T cells may be of donor rather than host origin.

This clonotype has a single count. One base away lies a much larger clone, so this may be a sequencing read error. The chain combines TRBV6-2 or TRBV6-3 with TRBJ2-7; possibly TRBD2 for D (6 bases). Germline CDR1 and CDR2: MNHEY and SVGEGT. The CDR3 length is 15 residues. The CDR3 reads CASTSHPGARNEKYF. CDR3 sequence (DNA): TGTGCCAGCACCAGCCACCCGGGAGCCAGGAACGAGAAGTACTTC.

By sample fraction, this clonotype is medium-sized. The chain has TRBV6-5 and TRBJ1-4, with a possible D match to TRBD1 (5 bases). CDR1 MNHEY and CDR2 SVGAGI come from the germline V gene. V lost 0 bases and J 3 bases, leaving 14 bases between the germline ends. This CDR3 contains 17 residues. This CDR3 is CASSYSAGRAANEKLFF. The DNA for the CDR3 is TGTGCCAGCAGTTACTCCGCGGGCAGGGCGGCTAATGAAAAACTGTTTTTT.

As concerns this clonotype: A much bigger clone sits one base away, suggesting this may be a read error. The chain uses TRBV28 and TRBJ2-7, with 9 bases that match TRBD1. CDR1 and CDR2 from the germline V gene are MDHEN and SYDVKM. The CDR3 spans 14 residues. The ends lost 2 bases at V and 3 bases at J; junction bases unmatched: 2. CDR3 loop: CASSLRDRVYEQYF. CDR3 in DNA: TGTGCCAGCAGTTTAAGGGACAGGGTCTACGAGCAGTACTTC.

This clonotype was detected a few times. V is TRBV28 and J is TRBJ2-5; D possibly corresponds to TRBD1 (5 bases). The CDR3 spans 16 residues. Germline CDR1 is MDHEN and CDR2 is SYDVKM. The V end was cut by 4 bases, the J end by 2 bases, with 17 bases between. CDR3 nucleotides: TGTGCCAGCAGTTATATCGGCAAAGGGGTTCAAGAGACCCAGTACTTC. Amino acids: CASSYIGKGVQETQYF. The whole variable domain, filled in from reference TRBV28 and TRBJ2-5, reads DVKVTQSSRYLVKRTGEKVFLECVQDMDHENMFWYRQDPGLGLRLIYFSYDVKMKEKGDIPEGYSVSREKKERFSLILESASTNQTSMYLCASSYIGKGVQETQYFGPGTRLLVL.

This clonotype is medium-sized. V usage is TRBV20-1 and J usage is TRBJ1-2; the D is unclear. V lost 6 bases, J lost 0 bases, and 11 bases lay in between. The CDR3 covers 13 residues. CDR1 and CDR2 (germline): DFQATT, SNEGSKA (reference sequence). The CDR3 reads CSAPGSANYGYTF. In DNA form, the CDR3 reads TGCAGTGCACCCGGGAGCGCTAACTATGGCTACACCTTC.

This clonotype was picked up many times. V and J are TRBV7-2 and TRBJ1-1, with TRBD1 matching 8 bases. Germline V CDR1 and CDR2: SGHTA, FQGNSA. V shed 6 bases and J 4 bases; nucleotides not matched to a gene: 7. The CDR3 has 14 residues. The CDR3 coding sequence is TGTGCCAGCAGGAGGACAGGGTATGCCACTGAAGCTTTCTTT. This codes for CASRRTGYATEAFF. Full variable domain (rest looked up from reference TRBV7-2 and TRBJ1-1): GAGVSQSPSNKVTEKGKDVELRCDPISGHTALYWYRQSLGQGLEFLIYFQGNSAPDKSGLPSDRFSAERTGGSVSTLTIQRTQQEDSAVYLCASRRTGYATEAFFGQGTRLTVV.

Sample share makes this clonotype medium-sized. The CDR3 protein is CASQRNRRNQPQHF. CDR3 DNA sequence: TGTGCCAGCCAGCGGAACAGACGCAATCAGCCCCAGCATTTT. The rearrangement links TRBV6-2 or TRBV6-3 to TRBJ1-5; D uncertain. Trimming shortened V by 8 bases and J by 2 bases, and 13 bases separated the two germline ends. CDR1 is MNHEY, CDR2 SVGEGT, per germline. The CDR3 is 14 residues long.

The V gene is TRBV7-9, the J gene TRBJ2-7, with 8 bases lining up with TRBD1. Trimming took 5 bases from V and 2 from J; bases not matched to a gene: 2. This CDR3 has 13 amino acids. The V gene's germline CDR1 is SEHNR and CDR2 FQNEAQ (reference sequence). The CDR3 sequence: CASSLTGAYEQYF. In DNA form, the CDR3 reads TGTGCCAGCAGCCTGACAGGGGCCTACGAGCAGTACTTC.

J is TRBJ1-6 and V is TRBV2; D unclear. Trimming took 6 bases from V and 9 from J, leaving 15 bases between them. The CDR3 loop spans 14 amino acids. Looked up from germline, CDR1 is SNHLY and CDR2 is FYNNEI. The CDR3 DNA reads as TGTGCCAGCAGCCAGGAGGGTTCTGGTTCACCCCTCCACTTT. Translation gives CASSQEGSGSPLHF. Based on the CDR3 plus reference TRBV2 and TRBJ1-6, the full variable domain is EPEVTQTPSHQVTQMGQEVILRCVPISNHLYFYWYRQILGQKVEFLVSFYNNEISEKSEIFDDQFSVERPDGSNFTLKIRSTKLEDSAMYFCASSQEGSGSPLHFGNGTRLTVT.

This clonotype was counted only a few times. This chain links TRBV7-2 with TRBJ2-3, with D perhaps TRBD2 (6 bases). V lost 3 bases and J 0 bases, leaving 13 bases between the germline ends. The CDR3 contains 16 residues. CDR1 and CDR2 from the germline V gene are SGHTA and FQGNSA. CDR3 residues: CASSLGGIESTDTQYF. The CDR3 DNA reads TGTGCCAGCAGCTTGGGGGGAATAGAGAGCACAGATACGCAGTATTTT.